Shown below are 14 T cell receptor beta chains from a single sample sequenced in a study of identical twins. TCRdb independently ran MiXCR on the 5' RACE reads; one entry per CDR3 protein. The sample contains fewer than 250,000 distinct CDR3 sequences, around 6.8% of which appear only once. The same data also contributed to another study, on yellow fever vaccine responses in identical twins.

The sample consisted of memory (CD45RO+) T cells sorted from blood. These receptors were obtained from a woman younger than 35 in good health.

Ten or more counts support this clonotype. The chain employs TRBV12-3 or TRBV12-4 and TRBJ2-7; 7 bases are a match to TRBD1. Unmatched junction bases numbered 14, after V lost 4 bases and J lost 2 bases. The CDR3 has 17 amino acids. The CDR3 is CASSYLRVRTGAYEQYF. CDR3 bases: TGTGCCAGCAGTTACTTACGCGTCCGCACAGGGGCCTACGAGCAGTACTTC.

The sample holds a few counts of this clonotype. This chain joins TRBV25-1 and TRBJ2-7; D remains unclear. CDR1 is MGHDK, CDR2 SYGVNS, per germline. This CDR3 is built from 12 residues. Trimming stripped 9 bases from V and 4 bases from J, with 13 bases between. CDR3 amino acids: CARPKGTYEQYF. The CDR3 bases are TGTGCCAGGCCGAAGGGCACTTACGAGCAGTACTTC.

This clonotype was recorded many times. The V and J genes are TRBV11-2 and TRBJ2-1, with TRBD2 identical over 9 bases. This CDR3 contains 15 residues. With 1 base clipped from V and 11 bases from J, the junction kept 9 bases outside the gene matches. CDR1 is SGHAT, CDR2 FQNNGV, per germline. CDR3 region: CASSLARGGAAKQFF. Written as DNA, the CDR3 is TGTGCCAGCAGCTTAGCCCGCGGGGGGGCGGCCAAGCAGTTCTTC.

This clonotype was counted a few times. The CDR3 DNA reads as TGTGCCAGCAGCGAAAGACCCGGGGGGGATCAGCCCCAGCATTTT. Amino acids: CASSERPGGDQPQHF. The chain links TRBV9 to TRBJ1-5, with TRBD1 as a possible D gene (5 bases). Germline loops: CDR1 SGDLS, CDR2 YYNGEE. V lost 3 bases to trimming and J lost 5 bases, with 15 bases between them. CDR3 length equals 15 residues.

In its sample, this clonotype was seen a few times. This chain uses TRBV9 with TRBJ2-1, with TRBD2 matching over 14 bases. Germline CDR1 and CDR2: SGDLS and YYNGEE. CDR3 length: 16 amino acids. J lost 7 bases, V lost 4 bases, and 7 bases had no gene match. The CDR3 DNA reads as TGTGCCAGCAGCTATAGACTAGCGGGGGGGCAGAATGAGCAGTTCTTC. It codes for CASSYRLAGGQNEQFF.

This clonotype was seen repeatedly, ten times or more. V gene TRBV20-1 combines with J gene TRBJ2-5; D unresolved. This CDR3 is 14 amino acids long. Trimming removed 3 bases at V and 2 bases at J, with 13 bases between. Germline loops: CDR1 DFQATT, CDR2 SNEGSKA (reference sequence). The CDR3 coding sequence is TGCAGTGCTAGTTCAGGAACAGTACAAGAGACCCAGTACTTC. Its protein product is CSASSGTVQETQYF.

This clonotype was counted a few times. The rearrangement joins TRBV6-2 or TRBV6-3 to TRBJ2-1; TRBD2 matches 9 bases. Germline CDR1 is MNHEY and CDR2 is SVGEGT. J lost 9 bases, V lost 6 bases, and 12 bases had no gene match. The CDR3 sequence is 15 residues long. Here the CDR3 DNA reads TGTGCCAGCAGCCGCGGGGGGGCTGCAGCGAGTGAGCAGTTCTTC. Residues: CASSRGGAAASEQFF.

The chain combines TRBV5-4 with TRBJ1-2; 7 nucleotides match TRBD1. V was clipped by 0 bases and J by 9 bases; unmatched bases: 5. The CDR3 consists of 13 residues. CDR1 is SGHNT, CDR2 YYREEE, per germline (reference sequence). The CDR3 DNA reads TGTGCCAGCAGCTTGGACACAGGGGCCAGCTACACCTTC. Translation: CASSLDTGASYTF.

This clonotype was seen a few times. The chain combines TRBV6-2 or TRBV6-3 with TRBJ2-7, with TRBD1 matching over 9 bases. This CDR3 spans 16 amino acids. The germline V gene encodes CDR1 MNHEY and CDR2 SVGEGT. V was clipped by 7 bases and J by 2 bases; unmatched bases: 12. The CDR3 protein is CASTPIPTGGPYEQYF. In nucleotides, the CDR3 is TGTGCCAGCACCCCTATCCCTACAGGGGGCCCCTACGAGCAGTACTTC.

In its sample, this clonotype was seen many times. The rearrangement joins TRBV12-3 or TRBV12-4 to TRBJ2-7, with TRBD1 matching 9 bases. V was pared by 6 bases and J by 3 bases, with 6 bases of the junction left unmatched. The CDR3 length is 14 residues. CDR3 loop: CASSPRGQGYEQYF. CDR3 coding DNA: TGTGCCAGCAGCCCCCGGGGACAGGGCTACGAGCAGTACTTC.

CDR3 in amino acids: CASSPGKHNQPQHF. Here the CDR3 DNA reads TGTGCCAGCTCACCAGGGAAGCACAATCAGCCCCAGCATTTT. The chain recombines TRBV18 with TRBJ1-5; D is unresolved. V lost 2 bases to trimming and J lost 3 bases, with 8 bases between them. Per the germline V gene, CDR1 is KGHSH and CDR2 is LQKENI. The CDR3 has 14 amino acids.

This clonotype appeared many times. The chain joins TRBV7-6 to TRBJ2-7; D is unclear. The V gene's germline CDR1 is SGHVS and CDR2 FNYEAQ. The CDR3 loop spans 11 amino acids. V was trimmed by 1 base and J by 6 bases, leaving 4 bases between them. The CDR3 sequence: CASSLEAEQYF. The CDR3 DNA reads TGTGCCAGCAGCTTAGAAGCCGAGCAGTACTTC.

The CDR3 DNA sequence: TGTGCCAGCAGCTTGGTACTAGCGGGGGGTTCTCGCGAGACCCAGTACTTC. It yields the protein CASSLVLAGGSRETQYF. The genes are TRBV5-6 and TRBJ2-5; 12 bases align to TRBD2. Losses at the gene ends were 0 bases for V and 5 bases for J; bases not matched to a gene: 8. This CDR3 contains 17 residues. Germline V gives CDR1 SGHDT, CDR2 YYEEEE.

This clonotype was seen a handful of times. This sequence joins TRBV5-4 and TRBJ2-3; D is ambiguous. The CDR3 runs 13 residues. The germline V and J ends were trimmed by 0 bases and 7 bases, with 9 bases remaining between them. Germline-derived CDR1 and CDR2 are SGHNT and YYREEE (reference sequence). The chain's CDR3 is CASSLALQNTQYF. CDR3 nucleotides: TGTGCCAGCAGCTTGGCCCTACAGAATACGCAGTATTTT.